The source of this T cell receptor (beta chain) is a study of response to subunit inactivated influenza vaccine listed by TCRdb under 2018. Regarding the complete study: Deep quantitative T cell receptor repertoire profiling was used in the study to track responses to a trivalent subunit inactivated influenza vaccine.

Library preparation employed RT-PCR. Instrument on record: Illumina HiSeq 2500. TCRdb ran its own pipeline on the public reads, namely fastp trimming at Q25 and MiXCR clone calling, and kept in-frame beta chains. Merged by CDR3 protein, the rows form single entries marked with the most common genes and DNA. Present in this sample are about 570,000 distinct CDR3 sequences, approximately 10% of which were seen just once. About 11% of the sample rests with the top ten. Deletion took 5 bases off V and 5 bases off J, with a span of 21 bases between the germline ends. In the germline V gene, CDR1 corresponds to MDHEN and CDR2 to SYDVKM. The CDR3 measures 17 amino acids from cysteine to phenylalanine. The entry retains the CDR3 DNA only, 51 bases that are in frame from base 1. As to this clonotype: Its antigen is not yet known. The record has no base qualities; no much larger clone is one base away.

What the study reported, not specific to this receptor: The authors suggested that each seasonal influenza vaccination may recruit only a limited number of new T cells.

These sequences were also reported in another study, on T cells expressing NK-cell markers. The second publication reports: TCR beta cDNA libraries were prepared using 5'RACE template switching, which introduced a universal primer site and unique molecular identifiers. Roughly 8 donors provided sorted CD3+CD56+NKG2C+, CD3+CD56+NKG2C- and CD3+CD56-NKG2C+ T-cell subsets, whose TCR beta-chain repertoires were profiled. Among the eight sequenced donors, only one was HCMV-seronegative, while the other seven were HCMV-seropositive. In several experiments an anti-gammadeltaTCR antibody was added to restrict sorting to alphabetaTCR-expressing T cells. In roughly six donors, the dominant CD3+CD56+NKG2C+ clonotypes ranked among the top 10 CD8+ clonotypes, making up roughly 1.0-8% of CD8+ T cells. Those dominant clonotypes were again the most abundant among CD3+CD56-NKG2C+ cells in a few donors, at about 25-65%. Whether the expanded NKG2C-expressing T cell clones were specific for HCMV antigens remained unclear. The eight sequenced donors were randomly selected healthy volunteers, three men and five women. To determine HCMV serostatus, a commercial ELISA kit was used to detect HCMV-specific IgG in serum. Peripheral blood mononuclear cells were isolated from blood by Ficoll density gradient centrifugation. For six donors, bulk peripheral blood T-cell repertoires were also sequenced from unsorted PBMC. cDNA synthesis was primed from the TCR beta constant segment, followed by two successive PCR amplification steps. Sequencing of the libraries produced 2 x 150 bp reads on Illumina HiSeq 2000/2500, MiSeq or NextSeq. Reads were demultiplexed and grouped by UMI with MIGEC, and clonotypes were assembled and quantified with MiTCR. Only TCR cDNA sequences supported by at least two reads were kept to exclude erroneous sequences. The tcR package was used for downstream repertoire analysis, and clonotypes were matched between fractions using CDR3 nucleotide sequence together with V segment. Antigen specificity was annotated against VDJdb with VDJmatch, allowing one amino acid substitution in CDR3.

This TCR came from a man aged 50 to 60 who received an inactivated influenza vaccine. Donor details come from another sample of the same person, matched by shared clones. The chain couples TRBV28 to TRBJ2-2, with a weak D call of TRBD2 (7 bases match). Here the sequenced sample was PBMCs from blood, taken on the day of vaccination. The CDR3 region has the sequence CASSPLGQRGGTGELFF. The sequence in DNA is TGTGCCAGCAGTCCCCTCGGACAGCGGGGTGGTACCGGGGAGCTGTTTTTT.